A single sample is the source of the 30 T cell receptor beta chains below, sequenced in a study of blood T cell repertoires in COVID-19 (dated by TCRdb to the early 2020s). Libraries were prepared through the immunoSEQ multiplex PCR assay. Held by TCRdb, this immuneACCESS table contains in-frame sequences only and omits some clones. Under half of the omission traces to an unresolved V gene where checked; the cause of the rest is unknown. This sample has fewer than 30,000 clones in its table, and about three quarters of those were observed once. The ten most abundant clones make up almost 8% of the sample. Sequencing was done on a sample of peripheral blood. These receptors originate from a woman in her 70s with active or convalescent COVID-19.

The chain links TRBV15 to TRBJ1-4; no clear D gene. The CDR3 is 16 residues long. Trimming took 2 bases from V and 4 from J, leaving 14 bases between them. Germline assignment: CDR1 LNHNV and CDR2 YYDKDF (reference sequence). CDR3 loop: CATSRPQAGYNEKLFF. CDR3 DNA: TGTGCCACCAGCAGACCCCAGGCGGGGTATAATGAAAAACTGTTTTTT.

The chain couples TRBV5-1 to TRBJ1-1; D is uncertain. Germline V gives CDR1 SGHRS, CDR2 YFSETQ. The CDR3 totals 12 residues. V was clipped by 4 bases and J by 5 bases, with 9 bases between them. CDR3 loop: CASSEGGTEAFF. Written as DNA, the CDR3 is TGCGCCAGCAGCGAAGGAGGTACTGAAGCTTTCTTT.

This clone is labeled as medium-sized (0.01 to 0.1%). V usage is TRBV7-2 and J usage is TRBJ1-6; 9 bases agree with TRBD1. This CDR3 is 17 amino acids long. The J segment lost 7 bases and the V segment lost 5 bases, leaving 12 bases of the junction unmatched. From germline, CDR1 is SGHTA and CDR2 FQGNSA. This CDR3 reads CASSPRAGQGTNSPLHF. The CDR3 DNA reads as TGTGCCAGCAGCCCGAGGGCGGGACAGGGCACGAATTCACCCCTCCACTTT.

This clone showed up just a few times. The chain carries TRBV6-5 and TRBJ2-1; the match to TRBD1 covers 8 bases. Germline lookup yields CDR1 MNHEY and CDR2 SVGAGI. The CDR3 contains 16 residues. The J segment lost 7 bases and the V segment lost 0 bases, leaving 8 bases of the junction unmatched. The CDR3 DNA sequence: TGTGCCAGCAGTTACTCCTGGACAGGGTATGGGAATGAGCAGTTCTTC. Translation: CASSYSWTGYGNEQFF.

This clone was seen more than once but under ten times. This same CDR3 is encoded by further DNA sequences in the sample. V and J are TRBV6-5 and TRBJ2-7, with 11 bases that match TRBD2. Germline V gene sequence: CDR1 MNHEY, CDR2 SVGAGI. Losses at the gene ends were 7 bases for V and 2 bases for J; bases not matched to a gene: 4. The CDR3 is 14 residues long. This chain's CDR3 is CASNLAGGPYEQYF. CDR3 in DNA: TGTGCCAGCAACCTAGCGGGGGGTCCCTACGAGCAGTACTTC.

The V call is TRBV5-4, the J call TRBJ2-5; 13 bases align to TRBD2. The CDR3 is made up of 16 amino acids. V gave up 1 base and J gave up 3 bases; unmatched junction bases: 3. The germline V gene encodes CDR1 SGHNT and CDR2 YYREEE (reference sequence). CDR3 amino acids: CASSLPLAGGKETQYF. In DNA, the CDR3 is TGTGCCAGCAGCTTGCCACTAGCGGGGGGGAAAGAGACCCAGTACTTC.

CDR3 DNA: TGTGCCTGGAAGGTGGGACAGGGGGCCTACGAGCAGTACTTC. As protein: CAWKVGQGAYEQYF. The chain has TRBV30 and TRBJ2-7; 11 nucleotides match TRBD1. CDR3 length: 14 amino acids. V was pared by 4 bases and J by 2 bases, with 4 bases of the junction left unmatched. From germline, CDR1 is GTSNPN and CDR2 SVGIG (reference sequence).

The chain combines TRBV29-1 with TRBJ1-2, with 9 bases that match TRBD1. The junction had 8 bases not matched to a gene; V was cut back by 6 bases and J by 6 bases. The CDR3 totals 13 residues. Germline V CDR1 and CDR2: SQVTM, ANQGSEA. CDR3 nucleotide sequence: TGCAGCGTCGGGACAGGGTGGTCGAATGGCTACACCTTC. This sequence encodes CSVGTGWSNGYTF.

This rearrangement joins TRBV30 to TRBJ1-5, with TRBD1 matching 8 bases. Germline V gene lookup returns CDR1 GTSNPN and CDR2 SVGIG (reference sequence). The V segment lost 0 bases and the J segment 4 bases; nucleotides outside the gene matches: 8. The CDR3 is 16 amino acids. The CDR3 protein is CAWSVGEGQVNQPQHF. CDR3 in DNA: TGTGCCTGGAGTGTAGGTGAGGGACAGGTAAATCAGCCCCAGCATTTT.

Worth noting for this clone: The identical CDR3 is also encoded by other nucleotide sequences in the sample. This chain uses TRBV7-6 with TRBJ2-3; 7 bases line up with TRBD1. V lost 4 bases and J lost 1; bases outside the gene matches: 5. Germline V gene data show CDR1 as SGHVS and CDR2 as FNYEAQ. This CDR3 is built from 15 residues. The CDR3 sequence: CASSSRQGGTDTQYF. As DNA, the CDR3 is TGTGCCAGCAGCTCCCGACAGGGTGGCACAGATACGCAGTATTTT.

The V and J genes are TRBV5-3 and TRBJ1-6, with 10 bases identical to TRBD1. TRBV5-3 is an open reading frame whose function is uncertain. The CDR3 runs to 14 residues. V shed 5 bases, J shed 9 bases, and the junction held 5 bases outside the gene matches. The CDR3 spells CARRAGTGVSPLHF. CDR3 DNA sequence: TGTGCCAGAAGGGCCGGGACAGGGGTTTCACCCCTCCACTTT.

The V gene is TRBV7-7, the J gene TRBJ1-3; maybe TRBD1 (6 bases). V was shortened by 4 bases and J by 5 bases, with 15 bases between the two germline ends. Germline assignment: CDR1 SSHAT and CDR2 FNYEAQ (reference sequence). This CDR3 contains 15 residues. CDR3 sequence reads: CASSSIPGGRNTIYF. The CDR3 DNA sequence: TGTGCCAGCAGCTCCATACCGGGGGGCCGAAACACCATATATTTT. Complete variable domain (other parts from reference TRBV7-7 and TRBJ1-3): GAGVSQSPRYKVTKRGQDVTLRCDPISSHATLYWYQQALGQGPEFLTYFNYEAQPDKSGLPSDRFSAERPEGSISTLTIQRTEQRDSAMYRCASSSIPGGRNTIYFGEGSWLTVV.

This chain connects TRBV5-1 to TRBJ1-2, with 8 bases aligning to TRBD1. The V gene's germline CDR1 is SGHRS and CDR2 YFSETQ. CDR3 length: 14 amino acids. After removal of 3 bases from V and 4 bases from J, the junction contained 5 bases not matched to a gene. CDR3 bases: TGCGCCAGCAGCTCAGGGGGCGAGGGCTATGGCTACACCTTC. Its translation is CASSSGGEGYGYTF.

By share, this clone counts as medium-sized. The chain joins TRBV7-3 to TRBJ1-2, with D possibly TRBD1 on 5 matching bases. Trimming removed 2 bases at V and 8 bases at J, with 9 bases between. The CDR3 covers 12 residues. From germline, CDR1 is SGHTA and CDR2 FQGTGA. In DNA form, the CDR3 reads TGTGCCAGCAGCTTAGACAGAGTAGGCTACACCTTC. Its protein product is CASSLDRVGYTF.

The J gene is TRBJ2-5, the V gene TRBV7-8, with 8 bases lining up with TRBD2. V shed 2 bases, J shed 2 bases, and the junction held 13 bases outside the gene matches. The CDR3 sequence is 18 residues long. CDR1 and CDR2 from the germline V gene are SGHVS and FQNEAQ. The CDR3 DNA follows: TGTGCCAGCAGCTTAAACCTCATCCGGGGGGGGAGGCAAGAGACCCAGTACTTC. Translating gives CASSLNLIRGGRQETQYF.

This clone has only one observation. V and J are TRBV6-5 and TRBJ1-2; 7 nucleotides match TRBD1. This CDR3 has 13 amino acids. V shed 5 bases, J shed 8 bases, and the junction held 8 bases outside the gene matches. From germline, CDR1 is MNHEY and CDR2 SVGAGI. In DNA, the CDR3 is TGTGCCAGCAGTCCGGACAGGCCCGGCGGCTACACCTTC. Amino acid sequence: CASSPDRPGGYTF.

The rearrangement links TRBV2 to TRBJ2-5; TRBD2 aligns across 8 bases. The V gene's germline CDR1 is SNHLY and CDR2 FYNNEI. V trimming: 1 base; J trimming: 1 base; junction bases outside the gene matches: 8. The CDR3 extends over 17 amino acids. CDR3: CASSEGGTSGIQETQYF. CDR3 in DNA: TGTGCCAGCAGTGAAGGGGGAACTAGCGGCATCCAAGAGACCCAGTACTTC.

The table lists this clone with a few counts. The chain combines TRBV28 with TRBJ1-2; the D gene is possibly TRBD1 (6 bases). With 5 bases removed from V and 4 bases from J, the gap between germline ends came to 17 bases. Germline V CDR1 and CDR2: MDHEN, SYDVKM. The CDR3 has 15 amino acids. The CDR3 loop is CASSNTGLRAYGYTF. The DNA of the CDR3 is TGTGCCAGCAGTAATACAGGGTTGCGCGCCTATGGCTACACCTTC.

This clone was found a few times. The chain combines TRBV9 with TRBJ2-5; 9 bases map to TRBD1. CDR1 and CDR2 from the germline V gene are SGDLS and YYNGEE. This CDR3 is 16 amino acids long. Losses at the gene ends were 0 bases for V and 2 bases for J; bases not matched to a gene: 5. CDR3 sequence (DNA): TGTGCCAGCAGCGTAGGGGACAGGGAAAATCAAGAGACCCAGTACTTC. Its translation is CASSVGDRENQETQYF.

This chain joins TRBV30 and TRBJ2-7; D remains unclear. Trimming cost V 4 bases and J 3 bases, with 10 bases left between them. The CDR3 has 12 residues. Germline loops: CDR1 GTSNPN, CDR2 SVGIG (reference sequence). The CDR3 nucleotides read TGTGCCTGGACAGTAGGCGGCTACGAGCAGTACTTC. Protein: CAWTVGGYEQYF.

The table lists this clone with a few counts. The chain joins TRBV30 to TRBJ2-7, with D possibly matching TRBD2 (6 bases). This CDR3 contains 13 residues. Trimming left V 7 bases short and J 6 bases short, with 19 bases between. CDR1 and CDR2 (germline): GTSNPN, SVGIG (reference sequence). The CDR3 DNA reads TGTGCCTCACGCCCGGGACTTGGAGGCGAGCAGTACTTC. This encodes CASRPGLGGEQYF.

This clone was counted only a few times. This chain connects TRBV10-3 to TRBJ2-3, with D possibly TRBD2 on 5 matching bases. The length of the CDR3 is 14 residues. Between the trimmed V and J ends, which lost 8 bases and 2 bases, there was a span of 14 bases. Germline V gene data show CDR1 as ENHRY and CDR2 as SYGVKD. CDR3 in amino acids: CAIGSGTFTDTQYF. The CDR3 nucleotides read TGTGCCATCGGAAGCGGAACTTTCACAGATACGCAGTATTTT.

This chain joins TRBV28 and TRBJ2-7; 9 bases map to TRBD1. With V trimmed by 8 bases and J by 1 base, 9 bases remained unmatched. This CDR3 contains 15 residues. CDR1 is MDHEN and CDR2 is SYDVKM in the germline V gene. CDR3 DNA: TGTGCCAGCCCGCCCAGGGGACAGGGTTCCTACGAGCAGTACTTC. It encodes CASPPRGQGSYEQYF.

This clone came up a few times. The chain is built from TRBV6-5 and TRBJ1-1, with 7 nucleotides matching TRBD1. Germline lookup yields CDR1 MNHEY and CDR2 SVGAGI. V was pared by 6 bases and J by 4 bases, with 8 bases of the junction left unmatched. CDR3 length: 14 residues. CDR3 loop: CASRETGSGTEAFF. DNA for the CDR3: TGTGCCAGCAGGGAGACAGGGTCCGGCACTGAAGCTTTCTTT.

The rearrangement uses TRBV6-5 and TRBJ1-3; 8 nucleotides match TRBD1. Germline CDR1 and CDR2: MNHEY and SVGAGI. The CDR3 totals 16 residues. The V and J ends lost 2 bases and 1 base, in that order; junction bases with no gene match: 4. CDR3: CASSYGDRTSGNTIYF. Written as DNA, the CDR3 is TGTGCCAGCAGTTACGGGGACAGGACTTCTGGAAACACCATATATTTT.

CDR3 region: CASSTWRGSTDTQYF. In DNA, the CDR3 is TGTGCCAGCAGCACCTGGCGGGGTAGCACAGATACGCAGTATTTT. This chain uses TRBV6-2 or TRBV6-3 with TRBJ2-3; weak D call: TRBD2 (6 bases). Trimming removed 6 bases at V and 0 bases at J, with 13 bases between. Germline CDR1 MNHEY, CDR2 SVGEGT. CDR3 size: 15 residues.

The gene calls are TRBV6-5 and TRBJ1-2, with unresolved D. The CDR3 covers 12 residues. Germline CDR1 MNHEY, CDR2 SVGAGI. Trimming removed 5 bases at V and 7 bases at J, with 11 bases between. CDR3 DNA sequence: TGTGCCAGCAGTCCCGGAAGGAGTGGCTACACCTTC. It is translated as CASSPGRSGYTF.

The gene calls are TRBV9 and TRBJ2-1, with TRBD2 matching over 7 bases. Germline V gene lookup returns CDR1 SGDLS and CDR2 YYNGEE. With V trimmed by 7 bases and J by 2 bases, 6 bases remained unmatched. This CDR3 spans 14 amino acids. For the CDR3, the DNA is TGTGCCAGCGACCGGGGAGGGACCTACAATGAGCAGTTCTTC. It yields the protein CASDRGGTYNEQFF. Full variable domain (missing parts from reference TRBV9 and TRBJ2-1): DSGVTQTPKHLITATGQRVTLRCSPRSGDLSVYWYQQSLDQGLQFLIQYYNGEERAKGNILERFSAQQFPDLHSELNLSSLELGDSALYFCASDRGGTYNEQFFGPGTRLTVL.

The gene calls are TRBV28 and TRBJ1-3; D is uncertain. The length of the CDR3 is 14 residues. V gave up 5 bases and J gave up 0 bases, with 8 bases separating them. The germline V gene encodes CDR1 MDHEN and CDR2 SYDVKM. In DNA form, the CDR3 reads TGTGCCAGCAGTCCTAGCCTCTCTGGAAACACCATATATTTT. Translation gives CASSPSLSGNTIYF.

The rearrangement uses TRBV6-1 and TRBJ2-1; D may be TRBD2 (5 bases). V was trimmed by 6 bases and J by 5 bases, leaving 23 bases between them. The germline V gene encodes CDR1 MNHNS and CDR2 SASEGT. The CDR3 is 17 amino acids. Here the CDR3 reads CASRETLAANSNNEQFF. The CDR3 DNA sequence: TGTGCCAGCAGGGAAACTCTAGCAGCCAATTCTAACAATGAGCAGTTCTTC.